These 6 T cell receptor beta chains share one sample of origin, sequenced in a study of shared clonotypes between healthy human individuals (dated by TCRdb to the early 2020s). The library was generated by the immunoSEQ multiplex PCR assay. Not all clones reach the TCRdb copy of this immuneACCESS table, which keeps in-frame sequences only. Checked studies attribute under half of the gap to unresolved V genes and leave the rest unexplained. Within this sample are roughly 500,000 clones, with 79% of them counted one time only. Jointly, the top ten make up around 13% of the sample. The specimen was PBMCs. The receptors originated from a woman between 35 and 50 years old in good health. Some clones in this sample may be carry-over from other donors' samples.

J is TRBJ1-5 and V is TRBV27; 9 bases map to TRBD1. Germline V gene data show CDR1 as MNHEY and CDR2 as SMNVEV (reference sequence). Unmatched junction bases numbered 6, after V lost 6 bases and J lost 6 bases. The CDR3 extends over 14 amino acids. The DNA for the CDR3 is TGTGCCAGCAGCCCGGGACAGGGATTTCAGCCCCAGCATTTT. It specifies CASSPGQGFQPQHF.

CDR3 loop: CASNLASGANVLTF. DNA of the CDR3: TGCGCCAGCAACTTAGCTTCTGGGGCCAACGTCCTGACTTTC. The rearrangement uses TRBV5-1 and TRBJ2-6; D call uncertain. V lost 6 bases, J lost 1 base, and 8 bases lay in between. CDR3 length equals 14 residues. Per the germline V gene, CDR1 is SGHRS and CDR2 is YFSETQ.

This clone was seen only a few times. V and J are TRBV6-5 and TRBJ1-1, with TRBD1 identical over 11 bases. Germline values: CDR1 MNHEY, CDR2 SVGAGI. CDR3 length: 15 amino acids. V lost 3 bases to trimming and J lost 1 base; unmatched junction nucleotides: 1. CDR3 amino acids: CASSYGTGGNTEAFF. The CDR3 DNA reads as TGTGCCAGCAGTTATGGGACAGGGGGGAACACTGAAGCTTTCTTT.

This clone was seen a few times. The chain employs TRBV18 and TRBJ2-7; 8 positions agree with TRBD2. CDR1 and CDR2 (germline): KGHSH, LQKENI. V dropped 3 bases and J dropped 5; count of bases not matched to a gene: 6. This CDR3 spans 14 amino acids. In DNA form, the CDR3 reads TGTGCCAGCTCACCGGAAAGCGGGGGCCACGAGCAGTACTTC. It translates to CASSPESGGHEQYF.

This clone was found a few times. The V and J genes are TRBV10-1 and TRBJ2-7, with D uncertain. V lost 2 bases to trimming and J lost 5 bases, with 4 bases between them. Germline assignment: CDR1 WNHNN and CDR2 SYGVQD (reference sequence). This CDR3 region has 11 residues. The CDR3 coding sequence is TGCGCCAGCAGTGAGGGGAACGAGCAGTACTTC. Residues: CASSEGNEQYF.

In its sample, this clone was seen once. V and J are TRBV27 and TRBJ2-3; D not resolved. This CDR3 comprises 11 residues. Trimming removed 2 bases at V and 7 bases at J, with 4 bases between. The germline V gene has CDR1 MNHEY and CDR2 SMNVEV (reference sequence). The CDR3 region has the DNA TGTGCCAGCAGTTTAGGGTATACGCAGTATTTT. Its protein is CASSLGYTQYF.